This passage covers 30 T cell receptor beta chains from one sample sequenced in a study of response to subunit inactivated influenza vaccine (dated by TCRdb to the late 2010s). The library was generated by RT-PCR. Instrument on record: Illumina HiSeq 2500. The public reads were run again by TCRdb, first through fastp at Q25 and then through MiXCR, and only productive beta chains were kept. Each CDR3 protein gets just one entry, which takes the most common genes and DNA from the rows behind it. This sample lists roughly 150,000 distinct CDR3 sequences; roughly a tenth were detected once. The ten largest clones represent around 12% of the sample. The time point label corresponds to: 45 days after influenza vaccine administration. Sequenced here: non-naive T cells sorted from PBMCs, sampled roughly 47 days after vaccination. Explained via the paper, the cell subset or site label denotes: memory T cell fraction. The source of these receptors is a man over 45 who received an inactivated influenza vaccine. Donor details come from another sample of the same person, matched by shared clones.

Many counts were recorded for this clonotype. The J gene is TRBJ1-1, the V gene TRBV6-2 or TRBV6-3; the D gene is possibly TRBD1 (5 bases). CDR1 and CDR2 (germline): MNHEY, SVGEGT. Trimming removed 5 bases at V and 5 bases at J, with 18 bases between. The CDR3 has 15 residues. CDR3 DNA sequence: TGTGCCAGCAGTGCCCGAGCGGGGCGAGGGACTGAAGCTTTCTTT. Protein: CASSARAGRGTEAFF.

This clonotype was seen ten or more times. This rearrangement joins TRBV7-9 to TRBJ2-7; 8 bases line up with TRBD2. With 2 bases clipped from V and 1 base from J, the junction kept 4 bases outside the gene matches. The CDR3 runs 15 residues. Germline CDR1 and CDR2: SEHNR and FQNEAQ (reference sequence). The CDR3 bases are TGTGCCAGCAGCTTAACGACTAGCGTTTCCTACGAGCAGTACTTC. Residues: CASSLTTSVSYEQYF.

The chain is built from TRBV2 and TRBJ1-5; D uncertain. Trimming stripped 7 bases from V and 2 bases from J, with 9 bases between. This CDR3 contains 13 residues. Per germline, CDR1 SNHLY and CDR2 FYNNEI. As DNA, the CDR3 is TGTGCCAGCATCGGGGATGGCAATCAGCCCCAGCATTTT. This encodes CASIGDGNQPQHF. Complete variable domain (other parts from reference TRBV2 and TRBJ1-5): EPEVTQTPSHQVTQMGQEVILRCVPISNHLYFYWYRQILGQKVEFLVSFYNNEISEKSEIFDDQFSVERPDGSNFTLKIRSTKLEDSAMYFCASIGDGNQPQHFGDGTRLSIL.

The chain carries TRBV20-1 and TRBJ2-7, with no clear D. V shed 0 bases and J shed 4 bases, with 10 bases lying between them. Germline CDR1 reads DFQATT; CDR2 reads SNEGSKA (reference sequence). The CDR3 has 13 residues. The CDR3 protein is CSARDLYTYEQYF. The CDR3 nucleotides read TGCAGTGCTAGAGACCTTTATACGTACGAGCAGTACTTC.

This clonotype came up many times. The chain links TRBV7-2 to TRBJ2-1, with 8 bases identical to TRBD1. CDR1 SGHTA and CDR2 FQGNSA come from the germline V gene. This CDR3 contains 15 residues. Losses at the gene ends were 0 bases for V and 8 bases for J; bases not matched to a gene: 6. The CDR3 nucleotides read TGTGCCAGCAGCTTAGCGACAGGGGTCGGCGATGAGCAGTTCTTC. Its translation: CASSLATGVGDEQFF.

This chain links TRBV20-1 with TRBJ2-5; 12 bases fit TRBD2. The length of the CDR3 is 18 residues. V dropped 1 base and J dropped 4; count of bases not matched to a gene: 13. The germline V gene encodes CDR1 DFQATT and CDR2 SNEGSKA (reference sequence). The CDR3 coding sequence is TGCAGTGCTAGAGGATTTGGGAGACTAGCGGGAGTAGGAGAGACCCAGTACTTC. This gives the protein CSARGFGRLAGVGETQYF.

There are many counts of this clonotype. This chain uses TRBV7-9 with TRBJ2-6; no firm D call. The germline gives CDR1 SEHNR, CDR2 FQNEAQ (reference sequence). The CDR3 is 16 residues long. With 4 bases removed from V and 6 bases from J, the gap between germline ends came to 16 bases. The chain's CDR3 is CASSSVAPIQANVLTF. Here the CDR3 DNA reads TGTGCCAGCAGCTCCGTCGCCCCTATACAGGCCAACGTCCTGACTTTC.

This clonotype was seen repeatedly, ten times or more. V and J are TRBV5-6 and TRBJ1-5; the match to TRBD1 covers 10 bases. This CDR3 comprises 15 residues. Losses at the gene ends were 5 bases for V and 4 bases for J; bases not matched to a gene: 6. The germline CDR1 and CDR2 sequences are SGHDT and YYEEEE. The CDR3 coding sequence is TGTGCCAGCAGTAAGGACAGGGGGGCAAATCAGCCCCAGCATTTT. Residues: CASSKDRGANQPQHF.

This sequence joins TRBV7-9 and TRBJ1-2; tentative D call: TRBD1 (6 bases). The CDR3 is 14 amino acids. Germline V gene lookup returns CDR1 SEHNR and CDR2 FQNEAQ (reference sequence). V was cut by 4 bases and J by 8 bases, with 17 bases left in between. The CDR3 bases are TGTGCCAGCAGCTCAGATTCCGGGACAAGAGGCTACACCTTC. This encodes CASSSDSGTRGYTF.

Turning to this clonotype: This is likely a read error, given that the CDR3 carries no conserved phenylalanine or tryptophan at its end. The chain recombines TRBV20-1 with TRBJ2-3, with a weak D call TRBD2 (5 bases). Germline CDR1 and CDR2: DFQATT and SNEGSKA (reference sequence). V lost 5 bases and J 5 bases, leaving 11 bases between the germline ends. This CDR3 region has 12 residues. The CDR3 reads CSAPGLGDTQYS. DNA of the CDR3: TGCAGTGCTCCTGGACTGGGAGATACGCAGTATTCT.

Only a few counts were recorded for this clonotype. This chain connects TRBV2 to TRBJ2-7; TRBD2 might be the D (5 bases). The CDR3 length is 14 residues. The germline V gene has CDR1 SNHLY and CDR2 FYNNEI. The V end was cut by 11 bases, the J end by 0 bases, with 17 bases between. The CDR3 bases are TGTGCCCAAAGACGAGGGTCGGGCTCCTACGAGCAGTACTTC. Its protein product is CAQRRGSGSYEQYF.

This clonotype was picked up a small number of times. The chain carries TRBV20-1 and TRBJ2-3, with 7 bases matching TRBD2. Trimming cost V 5 bases and J 4 bases; bases outside gene matches: 15. This CDR3 is 16 amino acids long. Germline V lookup: CDR1 DFQATT, CDR2 SNEGSKA (reference sequence). The CDR3 nucleotides are TGCAGTGCTGGCGTCCCCGGGCGGGGGAGATCAGATACGCAGTATTTT. This encodes CSAGVPGRGRSDTQYF.

The CDR3: CASSQWGFHEQYF. The CDR3 DNA follows: TGCGCCAGCAGCCAGTGGGGTTTCCACGAGCAGTACTTC. The V gene is TRBV4-3, the J gene TRBJ2-7; D not resolved. Trimming took 3 bases from V and 5 from J, leaving 11 bases between them. CDR3 length: 13 amino acids. CDR1 LGHNA and CDR2 YSLEER come from the germline V gene.

This clonotype was recorded many times. The chain employs TRBV20-1 and TRBJ2-1; no firm D call. Germline V gene lookup returns CDR1 DFQATT and CDR2 SNEGSKA (reference sequence). The CDR3 sequence is 15 residues long. The V gene lost 3 bases and the J gene lost 0 bases, with 12 bases spanning the gap. The CDR3 sequence is CSASVGVGSYNEQFF. The CDR3 bases are TGCAGTGCTAGTGTAGGTGTTGGCTCCTACAATGAGCAGTTCTTC.

V is TRBV29-1 and J is TRBJ2-7; D uncertain. Germline CDR1 SQVTM, CDR2 ANQGSEA. This CDR3 region has 12 residues. Deletions cut 5 bases from V and 2 bases from J, with 10 bases between. CDR3 bases: TGCAGCGTTAGGCTTCCTGCCTACGAGCAGTACTTC. Translation gives CSVRLPAYEQYF.

This clonotype was seen more than once but under ten times. CDR3 DNA sequence: TGTGCCAGCAGTTCTGCTGCAACTAATGAAAAACTGTTTTTT. Translated, it gives CASSSAATNEKLFF. The chain links TRBV12-3 or TRBV12-4 to TRBJ1-4; D uncertain. V was cut by 4 bases and J by 0 bases, with 6 bases left in between. CDR3 length: 14 residues.

The chain uses TRBV14 and TRBJ1-2; D remains ambiguous. Germline V CDR1 and CDR2: SGHDN, FVKESK. The CDR3 has 17 amino acids. V was clipped by 4 bases and J by 5 bases, with 23 bases between them. The CDR3: CASSRNGVPGAQYGYTF. The CDR3 DNA follows: TGTGCCAGCAGCCGGAACGGGGTCCCAGGTGCCCAATATGGCTACACCTTC.

This clonotype was seen at least ten times. CDR3 amino acids: CASSRRAYNEQFF. CDR3 DNA: TGTGCCAGCAGCCGGAGAGCCTACAATGAGCAGTTCTTC. This chain links TRBV7-6 with TRBJ2-1, with D uncertain. V lost 5 bases and J lost 2, with 7 bases in between. The CDR3 totals 13 residues. CDR1 is SGHVS and CDR2 is FNYEAQ in the germline V gene.

At least ten counts were recorded for this clonotype. This rearrangement joins TRBV5-1 to TRBJ1-4; D unclear. The CDR3 has 14 residues. Germline CDR1 and CDR2: SGHRS and YFSETQ. Trimming removed 2 bases from V and 3 bases from J, with 8 bases in between. CDR3 protein: CASSLERANEKLFF. The CDR3 nucleotides read TGCGCCAGCAGCTTAGAGAGGGCTAATGAAAAACTGTTTTTT.

This rearrangement joins TRBV4-2 to TRBJ1-4; possibly TRBD1 for D (5 bases). V was shortened by 1 base and J by 8 bases, with 14 bases between the two germline ends. This CDR3 is 15 amino acids long. In germline, CDR1 is LGHNA, CDR2 YNFKEQ. The CDR3 bases are TGTGCCAGCAGCCAAGTAGCCGGGGCTGGCGAAAAACTGTTTTTT. Translated, it gives CASSQVAGAGEKLFF.

This clonotype showed up many times. The CDR3 sequence: CASSQDRPTDTQYF. In nucleotides, the CDR3 is TGCGCCAGCAGCCAAGACCGCCCTACAGATACGCAGTATTTT. This chain connects TRBV4-3 to TRBJ2-3; D is ambiguous. With 0 bases removed from V and 3 bases from J, the gap between germline ends came to 7 bases. Looked up from germline, CDR1 is LGHNA and CDR2 is YSLEER. This CDR3 spans 14 amino acids.

The chain employs TRBV12-3 or TRBV12-4 and TRBJ2-7; TRBD1 matches at 8 bases. This CDR3 is 13 amino acids long. J gave up 6 bases and V 3 bases, and 4 bases lay outside the gene matches. As DNA, the CDR3 is TGTGCCAGCAGTTTTGCAGGGGGCATCGAGCAGTACTTC. It translates to CASSFAGGIEQYF.

The chain links TRBV7-8 to TRBJ2-5; D perhaps matches TRBD2 (6 bases). This CDR3 spans 15 amino acids. V dropped 2 bases and J dropped 5 bases, with 15 bases sitting between them. The germline V gene encodes CDR1 SGHVS and CDR2 FQNEAQ. The CDR3 here is CASSLSEGLLETQYF. DNA for the CDR3: TGTGCCAGCAGCTTATCGGAGGGATTGTTGGAGACCCAGTACTTC.

The chain links TRBV28 to TRBJ2-7; TRBD2 matches at 10 bases. Germline V gene sequence: CDR1 MDHEN, CDR2 SYDVKM. This CDR3 contains 18 residues. Trimming took 0 bases from V and 2 from J; bases not matched to a gene: 10. The CDR3 DNA reads TGTGCCAGCAGTTTATGGACCTCCCTAGCGGGAGAGCCCTACGAGCAGTACTTC. Translating it yields CASSLWTSLAGEPYEQYF.

This clonotype was counted at least ten times. The chain is built from TRBV18 and TRBJ1-2, with TRBD1 identical over 10 bases. The CDR3 runs 16 residues. V shed 2 bases, J shed 6 bases, and the junction held 9 bases outside the gene matches. CDR1 is KGHSH, CDR2 LQKENI, per germline. The CDR3 loop is CASSPFTRDRGNGYTF. In DNA form, the CDR3 reads TGTGCCAGCTCACCATTCACCCGGGACAGGGGAAATGGCTACACCTTC.

In nucleotides, the CDR3 is TGTGCCAGCCGACAGGGACAGGGCTTCACAGATACGCAGTATTTT. Residues: CASRQGQGFTDTQYF. The chain is built from TRBV2 and TRBJ2-3; 9 bases agree with TRBD1. The CDR3 runs 15 residues. Germline loops: CDR1 SNHLY, CDR2 FYNNEI. J lost 2 bases, V lost 8 bases, and 8 bases had no gene match.

With regard to this clonotype: Possible read error: a much larger clone is one base away. Since the CDR3 does not end with the conserved phenylalanine or tryptophan, this likely comes from a read error. The genes are TRBV7-6 and TRBJ1-4; 7 bases match TRBD1. V lost 0 bases and J lost 1; bases outside the gene matches: 2. This CDR3 has 16 amino acids. Per germline, CDR1 SGHVS and CDR2 FNYEAQ. CDR3 DNA sequence: TGTGCCAGCAGCTTAGCCTACAGGGGAACTAATGAAAAACTGTTTCTT. The encoded protein is CASSLAYRGTNEKLFL.

The rearrangement joins TRBV7-3 to TRBJ2-1; D is ambiguous. This CDR3 region has 15 residues. CDR1 and CDR2 (germline): SGHTA, FQGTGA. V was cut by 2 bases and J by 6 bases, with 14 bases left in between. For the CDR3, the DNA is TGTGCCAGCAGCTTATTTCCAGCCGCCGGCAATGAGCAGTTCTTC. It yields the protein CASSLFPAAGNEQFF.

This chain links TRBV28 with TRBJ1-5; maybe TRBD1 (5 bases). CDR1 is MDHEN and CDR2 is SYDVKM in the germline V gene. With 2 bases removed from V and 9 bases from J, the gap between germline ends came to 14 bases. The CDR3 sequence is 14 residues long. The CDR3: CASSLIPGGRPQHF. For the CDR3, the DNA is TGTGCCAGCAGTTTAATCCCCGGGGGGAGGCCCCAGCATTTT.

The chain employs TRBV18 and TRBJ2-7, with 12 bases fitting TRBD1. Germline CDR1 reads KGHSH; CDR2 reads LQKENI. Unmatched junction bases numbered 10, after V lost 1 base and J lost 3 bases. The CDR3 runs to 18 residues. CDR3 DNA sequence: TGTGCCAGCTCACCACGGCCGGGACAGGGGGCTCTTCTCTACGAGCAGTACTTC. This translates into CASSPRPGQGALLYEQYF.